What follows are 19 T cell receptor beta chains derived from one specimen sequenced in a study of blood T cell repertoires in COVID-19. The method was immunoSEQ multiplex PCR; TCRdb's version includes in-frame clones alone and lacks a portion of them. The table lists a few hundred thousand clones, more than 75% of them singletons. The sample comprised peripheral blood. The receptors derive from a man aged 35 to 55 with acute or convalescent COVID-19.

V gene TRBV19 combines with J gene TRBJ2-3; 8 bases are shared with TRBD2. Trimming at V came to 6 bases and at J to 2 bases, leaving 7 bases not matched to a gene. Per the germline V gene, CDR1 is LNHDA and CDR2 is SQIVND (reference sequence). This CDR3 has 15 residues. The CDR3, as DNA: TGTGCCAGTAGACGAAGCGGGGGAAACACAGATACGCAGTATTTT. This encodes CASRRSGGNTDTQYF.

The V gene is TRBV7-9, the J gene TRBJ1-5; TRBD1 agrees at 9 bases. J gave up 5 bases and V 1 base, and 0 bases lay outside the gene matches. This CDR3 has 14 amino acids. Per the germline V gene, CDR1 is SEHNR and CDR2 is FQNEAQ (reference sequence). The CDR3 is CASSLGTGDQPQHF. The CDR3 DNA reads as TGTGCCAGCAGCTTAGGGACAGGGGATCAGCCCCAGCATTTT.

The chain links TRBV2 to TRBJ2-2, with a weak D call TRBD2 (6 bases). V lost 4 bases and J 1 base, leaving 7 bases between the germline ends. CDR3 length: 14 amino acids. From germline, CDR1 is SNHLY and CDR2 FYNNEI. This chain's CDR3 is CASSVGGNTGELFF. In DNA, the CDR3 is TGTGCCAGCAGTGTGGGAGGGAACACCGGGGAGCTGTTTTTT. Combining the CDR3 with reference TRBV2 and TRBJ2-2 gives the whole variable domain EPEVTQTPSHQVTQMGQEVILRCVPISNHLYFYWYRQILGQKVEFLVSFYNNEISEKSEIFDDQFSVERPDGSNFTLKIRSTKLEDSAMYFCASSVGGNTGELFFGEGSRLTVL.

This chain connects TRBV6-5 to TRBJ2-2, with TRBD1 matching 7 bases. Germline loops: CDR1 MNHEY, CDR2 SVGAGI. The V segment lost 8 bases and the J segment 4 bases; nucleotides outside the gene matches: 4. The CDR3 has 13 amino acids. CDR3 nucleotides: TGTGCCAGCGGGAACAGGGGCACCGGGGAGCTGTTTTTT. It yields the protein CASGNRGTGELFF.

V gene TRBV28 combines with J gene TRBJ1-2; D call uncertain. CDR3 length: 14 amino acids. V gave up 6 bases and J gave up 1 base, with 12 bases separating them. Germline V gene sequence: CDR1 MDHEN, CDR2 SYDVKM. CDR3 protein: CASSATHLNYGYTF. DNA for the CDR3: TGTGCCAGCAGCGCAACACATCTTAACTATGGCTACACCTTC.

The DNA for the CDR3 is TGTGCCAGCAGTGAAAGCGGGGGCTCCTACGAGCAGTACTTC. Translated, it gives CASSESGGSYEQYF. The chain has TRBV2 and TRBJ2-7; 8 bases agree with TRBD2. This CDR3 spans 14 amino acids. J was trimmed by 0 bases and V by 2 bases; bases with no gene match: 0. From germline, CDR1 is SNHLY and CDR2 FYNNEI.

This clone was observed once. V usage is TRBV19 and J usage is TRBJ2-2; D remains ambiguous. The V and J ends lost 3 bases and 1 base respectively, with 9 bases between them. This CDR3 region has 15 residues. Germline V gives CDR1 LNHDA, CDR2 SQIVND (reference sequence). The CDR3, as DNA: TGTGCCAGTAGTATGCAGATGTGGAACACCGGGGAGCTGTTTTTT. Its translation: CASSMQMWNTGELFF.

This clone occurred once. This chain links TRBV5-6 with TRBJ2-1; 7 nucleotides match TRBD2. Germline V gene data show CDR1 as SGHDT and CDR2 as YYEEEE. The V segment lost 5 bases and the J segment 4 bases; nucleotides outside the gene matches: 6. The CDR3 contains 14 residues. The CDR3 region has the DNA TGTGCCAGCAGGTCCCCTAGCGGTTACAATGAGCAGTTCTTC. The encoded protein is CASRSPSGYNEQFF.

DNA of the CDR3: TGCAGTGCTAGTCTCCCCGGGACAGGGAACACCGGGGAGCTGTTTTTT. Translation gives CSASLPGTGNTGELFF. This chain links TRBV20-1 with TRBJ2-2; 8 bases line up with TRBD1. After removal of 3 bases from V and 1 base from J, the junction contained 7 bases not matched to a gene. The CDR3 spans 16 residues. Germline CDR1 reads DFQATT; CDR2 reads SNEGSKA (reference sequence).

This clone appeared a few times. The chain uses TRBV3-1 (or the pseudogene TRBV3-2) and TRBJ1-5; no clear D. This CDR3 spans 15 amino acids. Germline CDR1 and CDR2: LGHDT and YNNKEL (reference sequence). Deletions cut 4 bases from V and 0 bases from J, with 10 bases between. This CDR3 reads CASSRPSYSNQPQHF. The CDR3 nucleotides are TGTGCCAGCAGCCGCCCGAGCTATAGCAATCAGCCCCAGCATTTT.

The chain combines TRBV6-5 with TRBJ1-1; no clear D gene. Germline values: CDR1 MNHEY, CDR2 SVGAGI. V was shortened by 2 bases and J by 1 base, with 8 bases between the two germline ends. The CDR3 is 14 residues long. CDR3 protein: CASSYPGRNTEAFF. The CDR3 DNA is TGTGCCAGCAGTTACCCCGGGAGGAACACTGAAGCTTTCTTT.

With respect to this clone: Other DNA sequences in this sample translate to the same CDR3. The chain combines TRBV5-5 with TRBJ1-2; 8 nucleotides line up with TRBD1. V lost 2 bases to trimming and J lost 4 bases; unmatched junction nucleotides: 7. This CDR3 is 15 amino acids long. Germline CDR1 is SGHKS and CDR2 is YYEKEE (reference sequence). The CDR3 loop reads CASSLNTGGGYGYTF. The DNA for the CDR3 is TGTGCCAGCAGCTTAAATACAGGGGGGGGCTATGGCTACACCTTC.

The rearrangement uses TRBV11-2 and TRBJ2-1; a weak D match, TRBD2 (6 bases). Trimming took 4 bases from V and 7 from J, leaving 14 bases between them. The CDR3 covers 14 residues. Looked up from germline, CDR1 is SGHAT and CDR2 is FQNNGV. In DNA, the CDR3 is TGTGCCAGCAGCTCGACTAGTCCTCCGAATGAGCAGTTCTTC. This sequence encodes CASSSTSPPNEQFF.

The gene calls are TRBV28 and TRBJ1-1, with D perhaps TRBD1 (5 bases). The V end lost 6 bases, the J end lost 0 bases, and 17 bases lay between the germline ends. Germline CDR1 reads MDHEN; CDR2 reads SYDVKM. This CDR3 spans 16 amino acids. CDR3 region: CASSSPLGAVNTEAFF. As DNA, the CDR3 is TGTGCCAGCAGCTCGCCCCTAGGGGCGGTGAACACTGAAGCTTTCTTT.

V is TRBV19 and J is TRBJ1-1; the D is unclear. V dropped 7 bases and J dropped 0 bases, with 15 bases sitting between them. Per germline, CDR1 LNHDA and CDR2 SQIVND (reference sequence). This CDR3 region has 15 residues. DNA of the CDR3: TGTGCCAGTACCACCCGGGGTGGCATGAACACTGAAGCTTTCTTT. This sequence encodes CASTTRGGMNTEAFF.

In DNA, the CDR3 is TGTGCCAGCAGCTTGCTGGTCGGGGGGCCTTACGAGCAGTACTTC. This encodes CASSLLVGGPYEQYF. This chain uses TRBV5-5 with TRBJ2-7; D possibly corresponds to TRBD2 (7 bases). The germline CDR1 and CDR2 sequences are SGHKS and YYEKEE (reference sequence). With 1 base removed from V and 4 bases from J, the gap between germline ends came to 15 bases. This CDR3 spans 15 amino acids.

The genes are TRBV9 and TRBJ2-7; 8 bases map to TRBD1. The J segment lost 3 bases and the V segment lost 4 bases, leaving 9 bases of the junction unmatched. This CDR3 has 15 amino acids. Germline CDR1 and CDR2: SGDLS and YYNGEE. CDR3: CASSPQDRDVYEQYF. CDR3 sequence (DNA): TGTGCCAGCAGCCCCCAGGACAGGGACGTCTACGAGCAGTACTTC.

The DNA of the CDR3 is TGTGCCAGCAGTTACCCCCAGGGGCGGTTGAACACTGAAGCTTTCTTT. Translating gives CASSYPQGRLNTEAFF. The genes are TRBV6-2 or TRBV6-3 and TRBJ1-1, with D perhaps TRBD1 (6 bases). Germline V gene lookup returns CDR1 MNHEY and CDR2 SVGEGT. Between the trimmed V and J ends, which lost 2 bases and 0 bases, there was a span of 13 bases. The CDR3 is made up of 16 amino acids.

The chain links TRBV7-2 to TRBJ1-2; 8 positions match TRBD1. Germline CDR1 reads SGHTA; CDR2 reads FQGNSA. The V gene end was trimmed by 4 bases and the J gene end by 11 bases; junction bases not matched to a gene: 15. This CDR3 has 15 amino acids. The CDR3 sequence: CASSSRTGIMKRYTF. Written as DNA, the CDR3 is TGTGCCAGCAGCTCAAGGACAGGGATAATGAAGCGGTACACCTTC. The variable domain in full, with the rest retrieved from reference TRBV7-2 and TRBJ1-2, is GAGVSQSPSNKVTEKGKDVELRCDPISGHTALYWYRQSLGQGLEFLIYFQGNSAPDKSGLPSDRFSAERTGGSVSTLTIQRTQQEDSAVYLCASSSRTGIMKRYTFGSGTRLTVV.